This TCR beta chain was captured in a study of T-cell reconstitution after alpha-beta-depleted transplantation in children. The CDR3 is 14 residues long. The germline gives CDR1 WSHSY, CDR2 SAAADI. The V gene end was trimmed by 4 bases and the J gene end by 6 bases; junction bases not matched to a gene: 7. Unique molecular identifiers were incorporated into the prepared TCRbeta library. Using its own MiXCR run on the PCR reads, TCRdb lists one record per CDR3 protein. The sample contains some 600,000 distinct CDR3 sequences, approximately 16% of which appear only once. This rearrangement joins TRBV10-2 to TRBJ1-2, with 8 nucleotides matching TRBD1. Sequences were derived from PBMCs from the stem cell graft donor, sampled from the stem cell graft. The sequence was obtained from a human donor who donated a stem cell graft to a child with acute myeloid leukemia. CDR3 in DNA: TGCGCCAGCAGTGCGGCAGGGGGCAGGGATGGCTACACCTTC. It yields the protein CASSAAGGRDGYTF.